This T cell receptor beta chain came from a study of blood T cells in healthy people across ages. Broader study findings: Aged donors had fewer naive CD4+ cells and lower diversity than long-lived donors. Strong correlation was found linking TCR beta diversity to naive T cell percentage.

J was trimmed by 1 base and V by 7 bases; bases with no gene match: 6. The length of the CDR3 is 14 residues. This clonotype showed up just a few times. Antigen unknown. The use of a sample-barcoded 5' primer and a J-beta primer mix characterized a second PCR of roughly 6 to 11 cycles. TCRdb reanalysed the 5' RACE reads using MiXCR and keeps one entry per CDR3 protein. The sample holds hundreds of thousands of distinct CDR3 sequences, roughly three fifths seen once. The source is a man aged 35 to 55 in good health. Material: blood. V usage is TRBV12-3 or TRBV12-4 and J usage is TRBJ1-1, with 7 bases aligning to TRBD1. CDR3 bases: TGTGCCAGCACCCGACAGGGACGGAACACTGAAGCTTTCTTT. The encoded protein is CASTRQGRNTEAFF.